This passage covers 8 T cell receptor beta chains from one sample sequenced in a study of control samples from healthy donors and cancer patients. The repertoire was sequenced with immunoSEQ multiplex PCR; TCRdb's copy has only in-frame clones and lacks some. The sample has about 79,000 clones, over 85% seen once. Material for sequencing was PBMCs. Receptors originate from a woman aged 40 to 55 with lung cancer.

This clone was seen only once. J is TRBJ1-1 and V is TRBV12-3 or TRBV12-4, with D possibly matching TRBD1 (6 bases). CDR3 size: 13 residues. V was cut by 6 bases and J by 0 bases, with 8 bases left in between. CDR3 loop: CASSDRLNTEAFF. The CDR3 bases are TGTGCCAGCAGCGACAGGCTGAACACTGAAGCTTTCTTT.

This rearrangement joins TRBV24-1 to TRBJ2-4; TRBD1 matches at 7 bases. V shed 7 bases and J 8 bases; nucleotides not matched to a gene: 10. The CDR3 loop spans 14 amino acids. Germline V lookup: CDR1 KGHDR, CDR2 SFDVKD. The CDR3 spells CATSLGDRDYIQYF. The CDR3 DNA reads as TGTGCCACCAGCTTAGGTGACAGGGATTACATTCAGTACTTC.

The genes are TRBV9 and TRBJ2-2; D is possibly TRBD1 (6 bases). Looked up from germline, CDR1 is SGDLS and CDR2 is YYNGEE. The CDR3 contains 14 residues. V lost 3 bases, J lost 4 bases, and 10 bases lay in between. This CDR3 reads CASSGGQSTGELFF. DNA for the CDR3: TGTGCCAGCAGCGGCGGACAGAGCACCGGGGAGCTGTTTTTT.

The V and J genes are TRBV30 and TRBJ1-2; TRBD1 might be the D (5 bases). With 6 bases removed from V and 1 base from J, the gap between germline ends came to 12 bases. The CDR3 has 13 residues. Germline assignment: CDR1 GTSNPN and CDR2 SVGIG (reference sequence). CDR3 residues: CACDGGDNYGYTF. The CDR3 nucleotides are TGTGCCTGTGATGGGGGGGATAACTATGGCTACACCTTC. Combining the CDR3 with reference TRBV30 and TRBJ1-2 gives the whole variable domain SQTIHQWPATLVQPVGSPLSLECTVEGTSNPNLYWYRQAAGRGLQLLFYSVGIGQISSEVPQNLSASRPQDRQFILSSKKLLLSDSGFYLCACDGGDNYGYTFGSGTRLTVV.

V is TRBV7-9 and J is TRBJ1-4, with a weak D call TRBD1 (5 bases). The germline CDR1 and CDR2 sequences are SEHNR and FQNEAQ (reference sequence). CDR3 length equals 15 residues. Trimming removed 5 bases from V and 0 bases from J, with 10 bases in between. This CDR3 is CASSPPGATNEKLFF. The CDR3 region has the DNA TGTGCCAGCAGCCCGCCGGGGGCAACTAATGAAAAACTGTTTTTT.

This clone was picked up a small number of times. This chain links TRBV12-5 with TRBJ1-1, with D tentatively TRBD1 (5 bases). Trimming removed 4 bases at V and 8 bases at J, with 11 bases between. CDR1 is LGHNT, CDR2 FRNRAP, per germline. The CDR3 runs to 12 residues. DNA of the CDR3: TGTGCTAGTGGTTGGACCCAGGGAGAAGCTTTCTTT. As protein: CASGWTQGEAFF. Full variable domain (rest looked up from reference TRBV12-5 and TRBJ1-1): DARVTQTPRHKVTEMGQEVTMRCQPILGHNTVFWYRQTMMQGLELLAYFRNRAPLDDSGMPKDRFSAEMPDATLATLKIQPSEPRDSAVYFCASGWTQGEAFFGQGTRLTVV.

V gene TRBV6-1 combines with J gene TRBJ2-3, with 7 bases that match TRBD1. Per the germline V gene, CDR1 is MNHNS and CDR2 is SASEGT. The CDR3 has 14 residues. V was pared by 2 bases and J by 2 bases, with 1 base of the junction left unmatched. This CDR3 reads CASSETGATDTQYF. In DNA form, the CDR3 reads TGTGCCAGCAGTGAAACAGGGGCCACAGATACGCAGTATTTT.

The chain combines TRBV24-1 with TRBJ2-5, with D possibly matching TRBD1 (7 bases). The CDR3 is 15 amino acids. Germline V lookup: CDR1 KGHDR, CDR2 SFDVKD. V was trimmed by 9 bases and J by 4 bases, leaving 20 bases between them. In nucleotides, the CDR3 is TGTGCCACCGCGGAGGGGGCAGGGAAAGTAGAGACCCAGTACTTC. It encodes CATAEGAGKVETQYF.